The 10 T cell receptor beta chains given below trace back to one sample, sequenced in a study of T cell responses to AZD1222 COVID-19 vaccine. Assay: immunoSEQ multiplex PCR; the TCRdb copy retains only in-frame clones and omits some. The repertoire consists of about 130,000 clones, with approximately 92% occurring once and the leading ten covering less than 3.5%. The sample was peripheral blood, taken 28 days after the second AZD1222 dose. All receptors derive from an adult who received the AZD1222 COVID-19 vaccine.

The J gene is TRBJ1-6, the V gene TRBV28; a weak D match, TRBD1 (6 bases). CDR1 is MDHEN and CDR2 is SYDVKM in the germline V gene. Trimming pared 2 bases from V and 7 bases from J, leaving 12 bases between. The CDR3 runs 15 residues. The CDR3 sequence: CASSLGGARNSPLHF. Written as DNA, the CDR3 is TGTGCCAGCAGTTTAGGGGGGGCAAGGAATTCACCCCTCCACTTT.

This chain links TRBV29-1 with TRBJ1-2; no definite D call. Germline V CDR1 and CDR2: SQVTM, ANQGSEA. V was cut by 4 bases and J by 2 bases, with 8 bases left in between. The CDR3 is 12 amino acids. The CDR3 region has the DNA TGCAGCGTTGGTATGGAAAACTATGGCTACACCTTC. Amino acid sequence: CSVGMENYGYTF. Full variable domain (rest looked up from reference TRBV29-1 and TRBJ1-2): SAVISQKPSRDICQRGTSLTIQCQVDSQVTMMFWYRQQPGQSLTLIATANQGSEATYESGFVIDKFPISRPNLTFSTLTVSNMSPEDSSIYLCSVGMENYGYTFGSGTRLTVV.

The DNA for the CDR3 is TGCGCCAGCAGCCCAATAGCGGGAGTCGGGCACGAGCAGTACTTC. It yields the protein CASSPIAGVGHEQYF. The chain has TRBV5-1 and TRBJ2-7; 9 bases line up with TRBD2. CDR3 size: 15 residues. Germline loops: CDR1 SGHRS, CDR2 YFSETQ. The V gene end was trimmed by 4 bases and the J gene end by 5 bases; junction bases not matched to a gene: 10.

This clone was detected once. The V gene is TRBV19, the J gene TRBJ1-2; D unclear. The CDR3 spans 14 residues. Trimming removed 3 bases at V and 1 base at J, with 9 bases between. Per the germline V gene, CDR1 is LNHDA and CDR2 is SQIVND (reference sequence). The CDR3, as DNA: TGTGCCAGTAGTATTCCCGGAATTAACTATGGCTACACCTTC. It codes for CASSIPGINYGYTF.

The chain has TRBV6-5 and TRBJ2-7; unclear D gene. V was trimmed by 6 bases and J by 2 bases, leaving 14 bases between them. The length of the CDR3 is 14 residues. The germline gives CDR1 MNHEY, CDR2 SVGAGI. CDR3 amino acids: CASRDREVTYEQYF. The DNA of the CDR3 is TGTGCCAGCAGGGACCGTGAGGTGACCTACGAGCAGTACTTC.

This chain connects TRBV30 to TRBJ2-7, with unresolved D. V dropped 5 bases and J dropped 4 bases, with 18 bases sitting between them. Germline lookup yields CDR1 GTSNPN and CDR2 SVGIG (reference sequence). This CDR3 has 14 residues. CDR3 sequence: CAWDRGGAKYEQYF. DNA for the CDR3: TGTGCCTGGGACCGTGGTGGCGCCAAATACGAGCAGTACTTC.

Written as DNA, the CDR3 is TGTGCCAGCAGCCCACTAAACCCTGCAGGCGAAAAACTGTTTTTT. Translated, it gives CASSPLNPAGEKLFF. The genes are TRBV4-2 and TRBJ1-4; D remains ambiguous. V shed 4 bases and J shed 8 bases, with 17 bases lying between them. This CDR3 has 15 residues. Germline lookup yields CDR1 LGHNA and CDR2 YNFKEQ.

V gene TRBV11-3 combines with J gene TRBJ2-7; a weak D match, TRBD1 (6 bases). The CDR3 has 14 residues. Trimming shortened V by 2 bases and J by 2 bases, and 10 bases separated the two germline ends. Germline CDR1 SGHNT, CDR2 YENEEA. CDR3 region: CASSLRDNPYEQYF. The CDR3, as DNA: TGTGCCAGCAGCTTACGGGACAATCCCTACGAGCAGTACTTC. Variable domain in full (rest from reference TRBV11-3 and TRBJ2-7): EAGVVQSPRYKIIEKKQPVAFWCNPISGHNTLYWYLQNLGQGPELLIRYENEEAVDDSQLPKDRFSAERLKGVDSTLKIQPAELGDSAVYLCASSLRDNPYEQYFGPGTRLTVT.

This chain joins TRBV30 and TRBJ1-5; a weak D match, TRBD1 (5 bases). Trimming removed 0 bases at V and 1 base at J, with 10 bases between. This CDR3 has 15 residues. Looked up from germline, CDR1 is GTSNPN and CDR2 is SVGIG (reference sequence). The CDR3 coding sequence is TGTGCCTGGAGTGTAGGTGGGGGGAGCAATCAGCCCCAGCATTTT. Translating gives CAWSVGGGSNQPQHF.

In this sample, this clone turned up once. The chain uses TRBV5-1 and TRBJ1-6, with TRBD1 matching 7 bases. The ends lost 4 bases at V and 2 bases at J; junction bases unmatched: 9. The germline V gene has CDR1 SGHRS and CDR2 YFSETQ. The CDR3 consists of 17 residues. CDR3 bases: TGCGCCAGCAGCCGTAGTGACAGGGCGGCCTATAATTCACCCCTCCACTTT. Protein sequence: CASSRSDRAAYNSPLHF.